Following are 15 T cell receptor beta chains from one sample sequenced in a study of blood T cells in healthy people across ages. Sample-barcoded 5' priming and a J-beta primer mix drove a second PCR of 7 to 11 cycles. One entry per CDR3 protein results from TCRdb running MiXCR on the 5' RACE reads. The sample lists 1.5 million to 2 million distinct CDR3 sequences, roughly 50% occurring once. The sequenced sample was blood. The receptor source for this set is a woman aged 40 to 50 in good health.

This clonotype occurred a few times. The chain has TRBV21-1 and TRBJ2-3; TRBD1, the table's D call, was not compared with the DNA. TRBV21-1 represents a pseudogene. This CDR3 comprises 18 residues. The chain's CDR3 is CASPNSPGTGLCTDTQYF. DNA of the CDR3: TGTGCCAGCCCGAACAGTCCCGGGACAGGGCTTTGCACAGATACGCAGTATTTT.

V gene TRBV7-2 combines with J gene TRBJ2-5; no clear D gene. V lost 6 bases, J lost 0 bases, and 8 bases lay in between. Germline CDR1 reads SGHTA; CDR2 reads FQGNSA. This CDR3 is 13 amino acids long. CDR3 coding DNA: TGTGCCAGCAGAAGACAAGACCAAGAGACCCAGTACTTC. This translates into CASRRQDQETQYF.

This clonotype was detected only a few times. This chain connects TRBV4-1 to TRBJ2-7, with 7 positions matching TRBD1. V shed 1 base and J 4 bases; nucleotides not matched to a gene: 7. Germline values: CDR1 MGHRA, CDR2 YSYEKL. The CDR3 extends over 15 amino acids. In DNA form, the CDR3 reads TGCGCCAGCAGCCAAGTAGTCAGGGGGACATACGAGCAGTACTTC. It specifies CASSQVVRGTYEQYF.

This clonotype was seen a few times. This chain uses TRBV9 with TRBJ1-2; D remains ambiguous. CDR1 is SGDLS, CDR2 YYNGEE, per germline. The CDR3 is 13 amino acids. V lost 4 bases, J lost 4 bases, and 11 bases lay in between. DNA of the CDR3: TGTGCCAGCAGCCGAGGACGAAGCTATGGCTACACCTTC. It specifies CASSRGRSYGYTF.

This chain joins TRBV4-3 and TRBJ1-3, with D uncertain. Germline CDR1 LGHNA, CDR2 YSLEER. The CDR3 is made up of 13 amino acids. V was clipped by 2 bases and J by 4 bases, with 6 bases between them. CDR3 residues: CASSQLQGNTIYF. As DNA, the CDR3 is TGCGCCAGCAGCCAATTACAGGGAAACACCATATATTTT.

As DNA, the CDR3 is TGCAGCGTTGGAGCGGGAAACTATGGCTACACCTTC. Translating gives CSVGAGNYGYTF. The chain carries TRBV29-1 and TRBJ1-2; D is undetermined. The CDR3 contains 12 residues. Trimming left V 4 bases short and J 2 bases short, with 8 bases between. Looked up from germline, CDR1 is SQVTM and CDR2 is ANQGSEA.

V is TRBV20-1 and J is TRBJ2-5, with 9 nucleotides matching TRBD1. V gave up 6 bases and J gave up 9 bases; unmatched junction bases: 20. This CDR3 comprises 16 residues. Germline CDR1 and CDR2: DFQATT and SNEGSKA (reference sequence). In nucleotides, the CDR3 is TGCAGTGCCCCAGCCGGGACAGGGACTTTCAGGGAGTCCCAGTACTTC. It translates to CSAPAGTGTFRESQYF.

The rearrangement joins TRBV5-1 to TRBJ2-3, with unresolved D. The ends were cut back, 1 base at V and 2 bases at J, with 11 bases in the middle. CDR3 length: 15 residues. Per germline, CDR1 SGHRS and CDR2 YFSETQ. The CDR3 loop is CASSLTPAHTDTQYF. DNA of the CDR3: TGCGCCAGCAGCTTGACACCGGCCCACACAGATACGCAGTATTTT.

This sequence joins TRBV9 and TRBJ2-3; 12 bases are a match to TRBD2. Germline lookup yields CDR1 SGDLS and CDR2 YYNGEE. The CDR3 runs to 16 residues. Trimming took 3 bases from V and 1 from J; bases not matched to a gene: 3. The CDR3 sequence is CASSERLAGGTDTQYF. CDR3 in DNA: TGTGCCAGCAGCGAGAGACTAGCGGGGGGCACAGATACGCAGTATTTT.

J is TRBJ1-1 and V is TRBV7-2; perhaps TRBD1 as D (5 bases). V shed 6 bases and J shed 6 bases, with 5 bases lying between them. Looked up from germline, CDR1 is SGHTA and CDR2 is FQGNSA. The CDR3 is 10 amino acids. This chain's CDR3 is CASRGAEAFF. The CDR3 DNA reads TGTGCCAGCAGAGGGGCTGAAGCTTTCTTT.

Many counts were recorded for this clonotype. The chain recombines TRBV5-5 with TRBJ2-7, with TRBD1 matching 9 bases. The germline V gene has CDR1 SGHKS and CDR2 YYEKEE (reference sequence). The CDR3 totals 14 residues. V gave up 4 bases and J gave up 2 bases; unmatched junction bases: 4. The CDR3 spells CASSRTGDPYEQYF. CDR3 DNA sequence: TGTGCCAGCAGCAGGACAGGGGATCCCTACGAGCAGTACTTC. Together with reference TRBV5-5 and TRBJ2-7, the CDR3 gives the full variable domain: DAGVTQSPTHLIKTRGQQVTLRCSPISGHKSVSWYQQVLGQGPQFIFQYYEKEERGRGNFPDRFSARQFPNYSSELNVNALLLGDSALYLCASSRTGDPYEQYFGPGTRLTVT.

The CDR3 DNA sequence: TGCAGTGCTAGTTCGGAGCGCCCTAACTATGGCTACACCTTC. It specifies CSASSERPNYGYTF. The V gene is TRBV20-1, the J gene TRBJ1-2; no definite D call. CDR3 length: 14 residues. The germline V and J ends were trimmed by 3 bases and 0 bases, with 11 bases remaining between them. Germline V gene lookup returns CDR1 DFQATT and CDR2 SNEGSKA (reference sequence).

This chain uses TRBV21-1 with TRBJ2-7; the table's TRBD2 call for D was not verified on the DNA. TRBV21-1 is a pseudogene locus. The CDR3 runs to 18 residues. CDR3 sequence (DNA): TGTGCCAGCAGCAAAAAGGGCCCGGACGGGAATTTTTCCTACGAGCAGTACTTC. Translating it yields CASSKKGPDGNFSYEQYF.

The V gene is TRBV11-2, the J gene TRBJ2-3; the match to TRBD2 covers 9 bases. Trimming at V came to 10 bases and at J to 3 bases, leaving 11 bases not matched to a gene. CDR1 SGHAT and CDR2 FQNNGV come from the germline V gene. CDR3 size: 15 residues. The CDR3 spells CAILRGGGATDTQYF. CDR3 DNA: TGTGCCATCCTTCGGGGCGGGGGGGCAACAGATACGCAGTATTTT. Using reference TRBV11-2 and TRBJ2-3 for the parts outside the CDR3, the full variable domain is EAGVAQSPRYKIIEKRQSVAFWCNPISGHATLYWYQQILGQGPKLLIQFQNNGVVDDSQLPKDRFSAERLKGVDSTLKIQPAKLEDSAVYLCAILRGGGATDTQYFGPGTRLTVL.

The chain has TRBV4-1 and TRBJ1-2, with D possibly being TRBD1 (6 bases). The length of the CDR3 is 17 residues. The germline CDR1 and CDR2 sequences are MGHRA and YSYEKL. V was cut by 2 bases and J by 0 bases, with 16 bases left in between. The DNA of the CDR3 is TGCGCCAGCAGCCAATCCCCTGGACAGAACGCTAACTATGGCTACACCTTC. Translated: CASSQSPGQNANYGYTF.